The T cell receptor (beta chain) under discussion was sequenced for a study of early T cells in non-severe SARS-CoV-2 infection. Study overall: Sequencing of bulk RNA from unsorted whole blood was done, without chain pairing.

This clonotype was picked up a small number of times. TCRdb reprocessed the 5' RACE reads with MiXCR, giving one entry per CDR3 protein. The table shows 85,000 to 100,000 distinct CDR3 sequences, with 11% occurring only once. The source material was whole blood, sampled at baseline. This TCR was recovered from an adult who was a healthcare worker with PCR-confirmed SARS-CoV-2 infection or an uninfected control (not recorded which).

The CDR3 DNA reads TGTGCCAGCAGCTCCCATCGGACAGGGCCAAACTATGGCTACACCTTC. It translates to CASSSHRTGPNYGYTF. The chain combines TRBV9 with TRBJ1-2, with 8 positions matching TRBD1. Germline V lookup: CDR1 SGDLS, CDR2 YYNGEE. The CDR3 extends over 16 amino acids. V lost 4 bases, J lost 2 bases, and 10 bases stayed unmatched.